The rows below give T cell receptor beta chains drawn from one sample of a study of regulatory T cells in long-lasting Graves disease. TCRdb independently ran MiXCR on the multiplex PCR reads; one entry per CDR3 protein. Found here are 500,000 to 700,000 distinct CDR3 sequences, approximately 15% of them singletons; the top ten hold about 20%. These same records also appear under a second study, on T cells in Graves' hyperthyroidism and ophthalmopathy.

Sequencing used peripheral blood mononuclear cells (PBMCs), obtained at new diagnosis, from a patient treated with antithyroid drugs. The source of these receptors is a woman in her twenties or thirties with Graves disease. CDR3s include the opening cysteine and the closing phenylalanine or tryptophan. The D gene is left open where the match is weak. Size is stated for part of the rows, as once, few or many counts, or as a class when the clone is expanded.

few,TRBV28,TRBJ1-4,.,TGTGCCAGCAGTTTCCAGGGAGGTGGTAATGAAAAACTGTTTTTT,CASSFQGGGNEKLFF
.,TRBV9,TRBJ1-6,.,TGTGCCAGCAGCGTTAGGGGCACGGATTCACCCCTCCACTTT,CASSVRGTDSPLHF
many,TRBV27,TRBJ2-2,TRBD2,TGTGCCAGCAGCTTAGACGGCCTAGCGGGAGGCACCGGGGAGCTGTTTTTT,CASSLDGLAGGTGELFF
.,TRBV29-1,TRBJ2-2,TRBD2,TGCAGCGTTGATAGCGGGAGTTACGCCGGGGAGCTGTTTTTT,CSVDSGSYAGELFF
many,TRBV20-1,TRBJ2-7,.,TGCAGTGCAGATCAGGGATACGAGCAGTACTTC,CSADQGYEQYF
few,TRBV27,TRBJ2-4,TRBD1,TGTGCCAGCACCTCGGGACAGCCTAAAAACATTCAGTACTTC,CASTSGQPKNIQYF
few,TRBV20-1,TRBJ2-1,TRBD2,TGCAGTGCTAGTTGGACTAGCGGGAAAAATGAGCAGTTCTTC,CSASWTSGKNEQFF
few,TRBV6-1,TRBJ2-1,.,TGTGCCAGCAGTGAAGGGCGGCAGTACAATGAGCAGTTCTTC,CASSEGRQYNEQFF
.,TRBV7-9,TRBJ2-3,TRBD2,TGTGCCAGCAGTCAAGGCCTAACTAGCGGGAACACAGATACGCAGTATTTT,CASSQGLTSGNTDTQYF
.,TRBV12-3/TRBV12-4,TRBJ2-3,.,TGTGCCAGCACCCCCGGATACACAGATACGCAGTATTTT,CASTPGYTDTQYF
few,TRBV12-3/TRBV12-4,TRBJ1-1,.,TGTGCCAGCTCCCATAGCCGGACACACACTGAAGCTTTCTTT,CASSHSRTHTEAFF
.,TRBV24-1,TRBJ2-1,TRBD1,TGTGCCACCGGGACAGGGGGAACTGATGAGCAGTTCTTC,CATGTGGTDEQFF
many,TRBV5-1,TRBJ1-4,.,TGCGCCAGCAGCTTGGTAGTAGGGGGAACTAATGAAAAACTGTTTTTT,CASSLVVGGTNEKLFF
many,TRBV28,TRBJ2-3,.,TGTGCCAGCAGTTTAAGGTCGTACACAGATACGCAGTATTTT,CASSLRSYTDTQYF
.,TRBV2,TRBJ2-5,.,TGTGCCAGCAGGGGGGGACAGCTAAATCAAGAGACCCAGTACTTC,CASRGGQLNQETQYF
few,TRBV20-1,TRBJ2-2,.,TGCAGTGCTAGTCCCGGACTGGCGGTAGGGGAGCTGTTTTTT,CSASPGLAVGELFF
many,TRBV6-2/TRBV6-3,TRBJ2-2,TRBD2,TGTGCCAGCAGTTTTGAGCGGGGGCTATACACCGGGGAGCTGTTTTTT,CASSFERGLYTGELFF